This T cell receptor beta chain derives from a study of blood T cells in healthy people across ages. The use of a sample-barcoded 5' primer and a J-beta primer mix characterized a second PCR of about 7 to 12 cycles. TCRdb reprocessed the 5' RACE reads via MiXCR and lists one record per CDR3 protein. The sample lists 1.2 million to 1.5 million distinct CDR3 sequences, 40% to 50% occurring once. Germline CDR1 is SGHAT and CDR2 is FQNNGV. The V and J ends lost 5 bases and 1 base respectively, with 15 bases between them. The CDR3 is 15 residues long. There are a few counts of this clonotype. Each sample used at least 6 million PBMCs.

Sequenced sample: blood. The rearrangement links TRBV11-2 to TRBJ2-7, with D possibly matching TRBD1 (6 bases). The TCR sequence derives from a young woman in good health. The CDR3 sequence: CASSRTGTPSYEQYF. The CDR3 DNA reads as TGTGCCAGCAGCCGGACCGGGACACCTTCCTACGAGCAGTACTTC. Drawing the rest from reference TRBV11-2 and TRBJ2-7, the complete variable domain is EAGVAQSPRYKIIEKRQSVAFWCNPISGHATLYWYQQILGQGPKLLIQFQNNGVVDDSQLPKDRFSAERLKGVDSTLKIQPAKLEDSAVYLCASSRTGTPSYEQYFGPGTRLTVT.